The 16 T cell receptor beta chains below were found in one sample sequenced in a study of T cell responses to AZD1222 COVID-19 vaccine. TCRdb keeps only in-frame clones here, not all; method: immunoSEQ multiplex PCR. The profile shows around 160,000 clones, 94% of them singletons. The sequences come from peripheral blood, collected on day 0 of AZD1222 vaccination. Receptors originate from an adult in good health.

The rearrangement links TRBV4-1 to TRBJ2-1; 9 bases line up with TRBD1. The ends lost 1 base at V and 7 bases at J; junction bases unmatched: 5. The germline gives CDR1 MGHRA, CDR2 YSYEKL. The CDR3 is 15 residues long. CDR3 region: CASSQVGTGRNEQFF. Here the CDR3 DNA reads TGCGCCAGCAGCCAAGTGGGGACAGGGAGGAATGAGCAGTTCTTC.

The chain recombines TRBV4-1 with TRBJ2-1, with D possibly TRBD2 on 5 matching bases. The CDR3 runs to 16 residues. Between the trimmed V and J ends, which lost 5 bases and 0 bases, there was a span of 14 bases. Germline V gene sequence: CDR1 MGHRA, CDR2 YSYEKL. In nucleotides, the CDR3 is TGCGCCAGCAGCACATTAGGACTGCGCTCCTACAATGAGCAGTTCTTC. Translating gives CASSTLGLRSYNEQFF.

The sample holds one count of this clone. The chain has TRBV6-5 and TRBJ1-6; TRBD1 might be the D (6 bases). V was cut by 0 bases and J by 7 bases, with 10 bases left in between. Germline V gene data show CDR1 as MNHEY and CDR2 as SVGAGI. This CDR3 is 15 amino acids long. CDR3 amino acids: CASSYSWQGNSPLHF. CDR3 bases: TGTGCCAGCAGTTACTCCTGGCAGGGGAATTCACCCCTCCACTTT.

This chain links TRBV6-5 with TRBJ2-7; D is possibly TRBD2 (6 bases). The CDR3 has 14 residues. Trimming stripped 6 bases from V and 9 bases from J, with 21 bases between. CDR1 and CDR2 from the germline V gene are MNHEY and SVGAGI. CDR3 loop: CASRPRDSLEWQYF. CDR3 DNA: TGTGCCAGCAGGCCCCGGGACTCCCTCGAGTGGCAGTACTTC.

CDR3 coding DNA: TGCGCCAGCAGCCTCCTAGACGATACGCAGTATTTT. This gives the protein CASSLLDDTQYF. The chain recombines TRBV5-1 with TRBJ2-3; no clear D gene. V was shortened by 4 bases and J by 6 bases, with 9 bases between the two germline ends. The CDR3 has 12 amino acids. Germline assignment: CDR1 SGHRS and CDR2 YFSETQ.

The rearrangement uses TRBV28 and TRBJ1-2, with D tentatively TRBD1 (5 bases). V lost 2 bases and J lost 4, with 14 bases in between. The CDR3 is made up of 15 amino acids. Germline CDR1 and CDR2: MDHEN and SYDVKM. The CDR3 here is CASSLGGWVSYGYTF. The CDR3 nucleotides are TGTGCCAGCAGTTTAGGGGGGTGGGTCTCCTATGGCTACACCTTC.

This sequence joins TRBV7-8 and TRBJ1-5, with D maybe TRBD1 (5 bases). CDR1 and CDR2 (germline): SGHVS, FQNEAQ. There are 16 residues in the CDR3. With 7 bases removed from V and 1 base from J, the gap between germline ends came to 17 bases. The CDR3 DNA reads TGTGCCAGCACCTCCCGGCAGGGCATAAGCAATCAGCCCCAGCATTTT. Its translation is CASTSRQGISNQPQHF.

The CDR3 loop reads CASSPRDRFIYGYTF. CDR3 in DNA: TGTGCCAGCAGCCCGCGGGACAGATTTATCTATGGCTACACCTTC. V is TRBV11-1 and J is TRBJ1-2; 7 bases are shared with TRBD1. Looked up from germline, CDR1 is SGHAT and CDR2 is FQDESV (reference sequence). The junction had 10 bases not matched to a gene; V was cut back by 5 bases and J by 4 bases. The CDR3 is 15 residues long.

V and J are TRBV12-1 and TRBJ1-1. TRBV12-1 constitutes a pseudogene. The CDR3 consists of 15 residues. In DNA form, the CDR3 reads TGTGCCAGCAACCCTAAGGGGACCGTCAACACTGAAGCTTTCTTT. Its translation is CASNPKGTVNTEAFF.

The gene calls are TRBV9 and TRBJ1-5, with D possibly TRBD1 on 6 matching bases. V lost 0 bases to trimming and J lost 6 bases, with 7 bases between them. From germline, CDR1 is SGDLS and CDR2 YYNGEE. The CDR3 has 13 amino acids. CDR3 in amino acids: CASSVEGGQPQHF. DNA of the CDR3: TGTGCCAGCAGCGTAGAGGGGGGTCAGCCCCAGCATTTT.

The rearrangement uses TRBV28 and TRBJ2-7, with D tentatively TRBD1 (6 bases). This CDR3 spans 14 amino acids. Germline values: CDR1 MDHEN, CDR2 SYDVKM. The V end lost 1 base, the J end lost 5 bases, and 12 bases lay between the germline ends. DNA of the CDR3: TGTGCCAGCAGTTTATCGCAGGGGAAGGACGAGCAGTACTTC. It translates to CASSLSQGKDEQYF.

CDR3 sequence reads: CASSREGLGTEAFF. The DNA of the CDR3 is TGTGCCAGCAGCCGGGAGGGGTTGGGGACTGAAGCTTTCTTT. The chain links TRBV27 to TRBJ1-1; perhaps TRBD1 as D (5 bases). Germline V gene sequence: CDR1 MNHEY, CDR2 SMNVEV (reference sequence). The CDR3 is 14 amino acids. Between the trimmed V and J ends, which lost 6 bases and 5 bases, there was a span of 16 bases.

The CDR3 reads CASSSDGSYEQYF. The CDR3 DNA sequence: TGCGCCAGCAGCTCCGACGGTTCCTACGAGCAGTACTTC. The rearrangement joins TRBV5-1 to TRBJ2-7; D remains unclear. V was trimmed by 3 bases and J by 1 base, leaving 8 bases between them. CDR3 length equals 13 residues. Germline values: CDR1 SGHRS, CDR2 YFSETQ.

This clone appeared once. The chain has TRBV30 and TRBJ2-3; TRBD1 agrees at 10 bases. This CDR3 is built from 14 residues. In germline, CDR1 is GTSNPN, CDR2 SVGIG (reference sequence). V lost 8 bases, J lost 5 bases, and 10 bases stayed unmatched. The CDR3 DNA reads TGTGCCCTCAACCGGGACAGGGGAAAAGATACGCAGTATTTT. It is translated as CALNRDRGKDTQYF.

The J gene is TRBJ1-1, the V gene TRBV12-3 or TRBV12-4; D possibly corresponds to TRBD1 (6 bases). Deletions cut 5 bases from V and 10 bases from J, with 11 bases between. The CDR3 runs 11 residues. CDR3 region: CASSLTGRAFF. The CDR3 region has the DNA TGTGCCAGCAGTCTAACAGGGAGAGCTTTCTTT.

This clone was recorded only once. V and J are TRBV6-5 and TRBJ2-7; D gene uncertain. This CDR3 contains 11 residues. With 6 bases removed from V and 5 bases from J, the gap between germline ends came to 8 bases. Germline assignment: CDR1 MNHEY and CDR2 SVGAGI. The DNA for the CDR3 is TGTGCCAGCAGCGATGGCCACGAGCAGTACTTC. Amino acids: CASSDGHEQYF.